These 21 T cell receptor beta chains share one sample of origin, sequenced in a study of identifying expanded T cells in peripheral blood. Clones were sequenced by immunoSEQ multiplex PCR, and TCRdb holds only the in-frame ones, with some missing. The sample carries some 100,000 clones, less than 90% recorded once. The material sequenced was blood. The receptors were sampled from a person aged 18-70 years in good health.

V and J are TRBV5-6 and TRBJ1-1; TRBD1 agrees at 7 bases. Trimming at V came to 4 bases and at J to 4 bases, leaving 7 bases not matched to a gene. Germline CDR1 reads SGHDT; CDR2 reads YYEEEE. This CDR3 region has 14 residues. CDR3 amino acids: CASSPQGRGTEAFF. The CDR3 coding sequence is TGTGCCAGCAGCCCACAGGGGAGGGGCACTGAAGCTTTCTTT.

V is TRBV2 and J is TRBJ1-5; D not resolved. Trimming cost V 2 bases and J 3 bases, with 11 bases left between them. Germline values: CDR1 SNHLY, CDR2 FYNNEI. This CDR3 is built from 15 residues. CDR3 DNA sequence: TGTGCCAGCAGTGAAACCCAGATACCCAATCAGCCCCAGCATTTT. Its protein product is CASSETQIPNQPQHF.

The V and J genes are TRBV2 and TRBJ2-1; 8 bases are a match to TRBD2. Germline V gene sequence: CDR1 SNHLY, CDR2 FYNNEI. V trimming: 8 bases; J trimming: 7 bases; junction bases outside the gene matches: 7. This CDR3 region has 13 residues. CDR3 in amino acids: CASGLAGRNEQFF. The CDR3 region has the DNA TGTGCCAGCGGGTTAGCGGGAAGAAATGAGCAGTTCTTC. Combining the CDR3 with reference TRBV2 and TRBJ2-1 gives the whole variable domain EPEVTQTPSHQVTQMGQEVILRCVPISNHLYFYWYRQILGQKVEFLVSFYNNEISEKSEIFDDQFSVERPDGSNFTLKIRSTKLEDSAMYFCASGLAGRNEQFFGPGTRLTVL.

The chain combines TRBV7-2 with TRBJ2-7, with TRBD2 identical over 9 bases. This CDR3 spans 16 amino acids. Germline CDR1 is SGHTA and CDR2 is FQGNSA. The V gene end was trimmed by 5 bases and the J gene end by 1 base; junction bases not matched to a gene: 9. The CDR3 loop reads CASSPEVLAGSYEQYF. CDR3 bases: TGTGCCAGCAGCCCCGAGGTGCTAGCGGGGTCCTACGAGCAGTACTTC.

The rearrangement joins TRBV4-3 to TRBJ2-2, with D possibly being TRBD2 (5 bases). Trimming pared 0 bases from V and 0 bases from J, leaving 8 bases between. Germline CDR1 LGHNA, CDR2 YSLEER. The CDR3 extends over 16 amino acids. CDR3 in amino acids: CASSQEALANTGELFF. CDR3 sequence (DNA): TGCGCCAGCAGCCAAGAGGCACTAGCGAACACCGGGGAGCTGTTTTTT.

Here the CDR3 reads CASSFNDEQYF. DNA of the CDR3: TGCGCCAGCAGCTTTAACGACGAGCAGTACTTC. V is TRBV5-1 and J is TRBJ2-7, with D hard to call. The CDR3 length is 11 residues. The V end lost 2 bases, the J end lost 5 bases, and 5 bases lay between the germline ends. Germline V gene lookup returns CDR1 SGHRS and CDR2 YFSETQ.

The V and J genes are TRBV18 and TRBJ1-1, with 10 bases matching TRBD1. The J segment lost 4 bases and the V segment lost 6 bases, leaving 8 bases of the junction unmatched. This CDR3 is 15 amino acids long. CDR1 is KGHSH and CDR2 is LQKENI in the germline V gene. The CDR3: CASSGTGATPTEAFF. CDR3 sequence (DNA): TGTGCCAGCTCCGGGACAGGGGCGACACCCACTGAAGCTTTCTTT.

The chain carries TRBV28 and TRBJ1-1; 8 nucleotides align to TRBD1. Germline-derived CDR1 and CDR2 are MDHEN and SYDVKM. After removal of 6 bases from V and 7 bases from J, the junction contained 4 bases not matched to a gene. The CDR3 has 12 residues. DNA of the CDR3: TGTGCCAGCAGACCCGGACAGGGTGAAGCTTTCTTT. Its translation: CASRPGQGEAFF. The full variable domain, in which reference TRBV28 and TRBJ1-1 provide the parts outside the CDR3, is DVKVTQSSRYLVKRTGEKVFLECVQDMDHENMFWYRQDPGLGLRLIYFSYDVKMKEKGDIPEGYSVSREKKERFSLILESASTNQTSMYLCASRPGQGEAFFGQGTRLTVV.

This clone turned up a few times. CDR3 bases: TGTGCCAGCAGCTTAATGGGAGACTCTAGCACAGATACGCAGTATTTT. Its translation is CASSLMGDSSTDTQYF. V is TRBV7-2 and J is TRBJ2-3; D perhaps matches TRBD2 (5 bases). V was cut by 2 bases and J by 0 bases, with 12 bases left in between. Germline V gene sequence: CDR1 SGHTA, CDR2 FQGNSA. The CDR3 runs to 16 residues.

The chain couples TRBV7-9 to TRBJ2-7; D is possibly TRBD1 (5 bases). The V gene's germline CDR1 is SEHNR and CDR2 FQNEAQ (reference sequence). V lost 6 bases and J lost 3, with 15 bases in between. The CDR3 runs to 14 residues. The CDR3 is CASRDSVGVYEQYF. For the CDR3, the DNA is TGTGCCAGCAGGGATTCGGTAGGGGTCTACGAGCAGTACTTC.

As DNA, the CDR3 is TGTGCCAGCATCAGGGGGACGCCGAACACTGAAGCTTTCTTT. Translated: CASIRGTPNTEAFF. V gene TRBV6-6 combines with J gene TRBJ1-1; TRBD1 matches at 7 bases. Germline values: CDR1 MNHNY, CDR2 SVGAGI (reference sequence). CDR3 length: 14 amino acids. V lost 7 bases to trimming and J lost 1 base; unmatched junction nucleotides: 6.

The chain combines TRBV18 with TRBJ1-1; a possible D gene is TRBD1 (5 bases). The germline gives CDR1 KGHSH, CDR2 LQKENI. The CDR3 covers 12 residues. The germline V and J ends were trimmed by 2 bases and 5 bases, with 6 bases remaining between them. The CDR3 DNA follows: TGTGCCAGCTCACCAGGGGCAACTGAAGCTTTCTTT. Protein sequence: CASSPGATEAFF.

The genes are TRBV6-6 and TRBJ1-1, with TRBD1 as a possible D gene (5 bases). V was pared by 6 bases and J by 7 bases, with 24 bases between. The germline V gene encodes CDR1 MNHNY and CDR2 SVGAGI (reference sequence). The CDR3 runs to 16 residues. CDR3: CASSLDEADLRGEAFF. The CDR3 region has the DNA TGTGCCAGCAGCCTGGACGAGGCGGATTTAAGGGGTGAAGCTTTCTTT.

The rearrangement uses TRBV25-1 and TRBJ2-5, with D tentatively TRBD1 or TRBD2 (5 bases each). There are 15 residues in the CDR3. Germline values: CDR1 MGHDK, CDR2 SYGVNS. Deletions cut 3 bases from V and 0 bases from J, with 11 bases between. In DNA, the CDR3 is TGTGCCAGCAGTGACGGGGCGGCGAACCAAGAGACCCAGTACTTC. Its protein product is CASSDGAANQETQYF.

The chain uses TRBV11-2 and TRBJ2-1, with unresolved D. V was shortened by 1 base and J by 7 bases, with 11 bases between the two germline ends. CDR3 length: 14 residues. The germline V gene has CDR1 SGHAT and CDR2 FQNNGV. Here the CDR3 DNA reads TGTGCCAGCAGCTTAGTAAGAACCGCGAATGAGCAGTTCTTC. It specifies CASSLVRTANEQFF. Filled out from reference TRBV11-2 and TRBJ2-1, the complete variable domain reads EAGVAQSPRYKIIEKRQSVAFWCNPISGHATLYWYQQILGQGPKLLIQFQNNGVVDDSQLPKDRFSAERLKGVDSTLKIQPAKLEDSAVYLCASSLVRTANEQFFGPGTRLTVL.

The V and J genes are TRBV6-1 and TRBJ2-7; D uncertain. Trimming took off 1 base at V and 0 bases at J, with 10 bases between the two ends. The CDR3 is made up of 15 amino acids. The germline V gene has CDR1 MNHNS and CDR2 SASEGT. Here the CDR3 reads CASSEGGPSSYEQYF. The CDR3 DNA sequence: TGTGCCAGCAGTGAAGGCGGACCCAGCTCCTACGAGCAGTACTTC.

The CDR3 is CASSIWAGPNQPQHF. DNA of the CDR3: TGTGCCAGTAGTATTTGGGCAGGCCCTAATCAGCCCCAGCATTTT. The V and J genes are TRBV19 and TRBJ1-5; D is undetermined. CDR1 LNHDA and CDR2 SQIVND come from the germline V gene (reference sequence). This CDR3 spans 15 amino acids. V was trimmed by 3 bases and J by 4 bases, leaving 13 bases between them.

This clone has just one count. The chain carries TRBV10-2 and TRBJ2-5; D perhaps matches TRBD2 (5 bases). CDR1 is WSHSY and CDR2 is SAAADI in the germline V gene. With 6 bases removed from V and 7 bases from J, the gap between germline ends came to 18 bases. The CDR3 has 14 amino acids. CDR3 in amino acids: CASRLDDFVGTQYF. DNA for the CDR3: TGCGCCAGCAGACTAGATGATTTTGTTGGGACCCAGTACTTC.

In this sample, this clone turned up a few times. V and J are TRBV4-1 and TRBJ2-7; 7 bases line up with TRBD2. The germline V gene encodes CDR1 MGHRA and CDR2 YSYEKL. The CDR3 is 15 residues long. The junction had 11 bases not matched to a gene; V was cut back by 7 bases and J by 2 bases. CDR3 coding DNA: TGCGCCAGCACCCGAGGCGGGGGTTTTACCTACGAGCAGTACTTC. It encodes CASTRGGGFTYEQYF.

V gene TRBV5-4 combines with J gene TRBJ2-7, with D possibly matching TRBD1 (6 bases). CDR3 length: 15 amino acids. Per germline, CDR1 SGHNT and CDR2 YYREEE (reference sequence). Trimming removed 4 bases at V and 1 base at J, with 15 bases between. The CDR3 sequence: CASSNRVQGSYEQYF. In DNA, the CDR3 is TGTGCCAGCAGCAACAGGGTCCAGGGTTCCTACGAGCAGTACTTC. Using reference TRBV5-4 and TRBJ2-7 for the parts outside the CDR3, the full variable domain is ETGVTQSPTHLIKTRGQQVTLRCSSQSGHNTVSWYQQALGQGPQFIFQYYREEENGRGNFPPRFSGLQFPNYSSELNVNALELDDSALYLCASSNRVQGSYEQYFGPGTRLTVT.

The chain has TRBV18 and TRBJ1-1; TRBD1 matches 11 bases. The CDR3 loop spans 13 amino acids. Germline values: CDR1 KGHSH, CDR2 LQKENI. The V and J ends lost 6 bases and 5 bases, in that order; junction bases with no gene match: 2. CDR3 sequence (DNA): TGTGCCAGCTCGGGACAGGGGGGGACTGAAGCTTTCTTT. Its translation is CASSGQGGTEAFF. The full variable domain, in which reference TRBV18 and TRBJ1-1 provide the parts outside the CDR3, is NAGVMQNPRHLVRRRGQEARLRCSPMKGHSHVYWYRQLPEEGLKFMVYLQKENIIDESGMPKERFSAEFPKEGPSILRIQQVVRGDSAAYFCASSGQGGTEAFFGQGTRLTVV.